Described below is a single T cell receptor beta chain sequence and its context. The target antigen is unknown. Germline V gene data show CDR1 as MNHNS and CDR2 as SASEGT. The ends were cut back, 4 bases at V and 3 bases at J, with 19 bases in the middle. The CDR3 is 17 residues long. This specimen belongs to a study of persistence of HIV-infected CD4 T cells. Study overall: A couple of participants gave one leukapheresis sample; others gave up to about 200 mL blood repeatedly.

The stimulus was an HIV-1 Gag 15-mer peptide pool, about 1 ug/peptide/mL. Sorting of responding CD4+ T cells relied on upregulated CD40 ligand together with CD69. The libraries were made with immunoSEQ version 4 in survey mode. Assay: immunoSEQ multiplex PCR; the TCRdb copy retains only in-frame clones and omits some. The data contain about 20,000 clones, 65% of them singletons. Findings and limits, study-wide: Bulk TCR data could not be restricted to HIV-1-infected CMV-responding cells.

The receptor was derived from an adult woman with HIV who was CMV-seropositive. This rearrangement joins TRBV6-1 to TRBJ1-3; D might be TRBD1 (6 bases). Sequences were derived from CD4+ T cells sorted from PBMCs after roughly 17-hour stimulation, sampled from a patient who received antiretroviral therapy. The CDR3 region has the DNA TGTGCCAGCAGTGCCCACGTCCAGGACAGCGGTGGAAACACCATATATTTT. This translates into CASSAHVQDSGGNTIYF.